One sample yielded the 23 T cell receptor beta chains listed below, sequenced in a study of cytomegalovirus exposure and HLA in healthy donors. Profiled with immunoSEQ multiplex PCR; TCRdb holds only in-frame clones, not every one. The table lists fewer than 250,000 clones, approximately 87% of them singletons. The sequencing input was PBMCs. Receptors were obtained from a woman aged 18-29 years in good health and CMV-seronegative.

V and J are TRBV7-9 and TRBJ1-4, with a possible D match to TRBD1 (6 bases). The CDR3 contains 15 residues. Germline V lookup: CDR1 SEHNR, CDR2 FQNEAQ (reference sequence). V was shortened by 5 bases and J by 0 bases, with 10 bases between the two germline ends. The CDR3 region has the DNA TGTGCCAGCAGCCCCGGGGACACAACTAATGAAAAACTGTTTTTT. This codes for CASSPGDTTNEKLFF.

V is TRBV27 and J is TRBJ1-4; no definite D call. The V gene lost 2 bases and the J gene lost 0 bases, with 10 bases spanning the gap. Germline CDR1 is MNHEY and CDR2 is SMNVEV (reference sequence). This CDR3 is built from 16 residues. The CDR3 loop reads CASSLRGEATNEKLFF. In nucleotides, the CDR3 is TGTGCCAGCAGTTTAAGAGGCGAAGCAACTAATGAAAAACTGTTTTTT.

V is TRBV5-1 and J is TRBJ1-4; D remains ambiguous. CDR3 size: 15 residues. From germline, CDR1 is SGHRS and CDR2 YFSETQ. V gave up 6 bases and J gave up 3 bases, with 15 bases separating them. The CDR3 reads CASNLWGSPNEKLFF. In DNA form, the CDR3 reads TGCGCCAGCAACCTTTGGGGTTCCCCTAATGAAAAACTGTTTTTT. Full variable domain (remainder filled in from reference TRBV5-1 and TRBJ1-4): KAGVTQTPRYLIKTRGQQVTLSCSPISGHRSVSWYQQTPGQGLQFLFEYFSETQRNKGNFPGRFSGRQFSNSRSEMNVSTLELGDSALYLCASNLWGSPNEKLFFGSGTQLSVL.

The chain joins TRBV29-1 to TRBJ2-7, with D tentatively TRBD1 (5 bases). The ends were cut back, 6 bases at V and 5 bases at J, with 11 bases in the middle. The CDR3 runs 11 residues. The germline gives CDR1 SQVTM, CDR2 ANQGSEA. CDR3 protein: CSVSQGDEQYF. CDR3 nucleotide sequence: TGCAGCGTCAGTCAGGGCGACGAGCAGTACTTC.

This sequence joins TRBV25-1 and TRBJ2-7, with a possible D match to TRBD2 (5 bases). The CDR3 is 14 residues long. Trimming left V 0 bases short and J 3 bases short, with 9 bases between. Germline V gene data show CDR1 as MGHDK and CDR2 as SYGVNS. The chain's CDR3 is CASSEYEGVYEQYF. The CDR3 nucleotides read TGTGCCAGCAGTGAATACGAGGGAGTCTACGAGCAGTACTTC.

This chain connects TRBV2 to TRBJ1-5; D unclear. The CDR3 runs to 13 residues. The ends were cut back, 0 bases at V and 6 bases at J, with 6 bases in the middle. Germline assignment: CDR1 SNHLY and CDR2 FYNNEI. CDR3 bases: TGTGCCAGCAGTGAAGCGGAGAGTCAGCCCCAGCATTTT. Translated: CASSEAESQPQHF.

Only a few counts were recorded for this clone. The chain uses TRBV10-3 and TRBJ2-7; the D gene is possibly TRBD2 (5 bases). Germline V gene data show CDR1 as ENHRY and CDR2 as SYGVKD. The CDR3 extends over 12 amino acids. Trimming left V 4 bases short and J 2 bases short, with 6 bases between. The CDR3 spells CAISAAAYEQYF. Here the CDR3 DNA reads TGTGCCATCAGTGCAGCGGCCTACGAGCAGTACTTC.

This clone was found a few times. CDR3 sequence: CASSYGGLMNTEAFF. The CDR3 nucleotides read TGTGCCAGCAGTTACGGCGGACTAATGAACACTGAAGCTTTCTTT. This chain connects TRBV6-5 to TRBJ1-1, with D unresolved. CDR1 and CDR2 from the germline V gene are MNHEY and SVGAGI. The CDR3 has 15 residues. Deletions cut 2 bases from V and 0 bases from J, with 10 bases between.

The chain joins TRBV7-8 to TRBJ2-7, with 7 bases aligning to TRBD1. V shed 5 bases, J shed 2 bases, and the junction held 6 bases outside the gene matches. Germline V gene sequence: CDR1 SGHVS, CDR2 FQNEAQ. CDR3 size: 14 residues. The chain's CDR3 is CASSPLQGTYEQYF. CDR3 DNA: TGTGCCAGCAGCCCGCTACAGGGGACCTACGAGCAGTACTTC.

The chain joins TRBV6-1 to TRBJ2-1, with 9 bases matching TRBD2. The V gene's germline CDR1 is MNHNS and CDR2 SASEGT. The CDR3 loop spans 13 amino acids. The trim removed 7 bases at V and 7 bases at J, leaving 5 bases unmatched. The CDR3 loop is CASTSGGKNEQFF. The CDR3 region has the DNA TGTGCCAGCACAAGCGGGGGGAAGAATGAGCAGTTCTTC.

The chain employs TRBV6-4 and TRBJ1-1, with TRBD1 matching over 7 bases. Germline V gene data show CDR1 as MRHNA and CDR2 as SNTAGT. The CDR3 runs 13 residues. Losses at the gene ends were 6 bases for V and 10 bases for J; bases not matched to a gene: 11. The CDR3 DNA is TGTGCCAGCAGGACAACAGGGGAAGGGGGAGCTTTCTTT. Its translation: CASRTTGEGGAFF.

J is TRBJ2-3 and V is TRBV14; D is perhaps TRBD2 (5 bases). The V and J ends lost 4 bases and 4 bases respectively, with 12 bases between them. The CDR3 totals 14 residues. Germline values: CDR1 SGHDN, CDR2 FVKESK. CDR3 amino acids: CASSLPLRADTQYF. CDR3 coding DNA: TGTGCCAGCAGCCTCCCACTGAGGGCAGATACGCAGTATTTT.

The chain uses TRBV6-1 and TRBJ1-4; the match to TRBD1 covers 11 bases. From germline, CDR1 is MNHNS and CDR2 SASEGT. The CDR3 spans 15 residues. Trimming took 7 bases from V and 2 from J; bases not matched to a gene: 3. The CDR3: CASKGQGATNEKLFF. CDR3 nucleotides: TGTGCCAGCAAAGGACAGGGGGCTACTAATGAAAAACTGTTTTTT.

CDR3 in amino acids: CASSPSRGLAGNISYEQYF. The CDR3, as DNA: TGTGCCAGCTCACCCTCTAGAGGACTAGCGGGGAATATCTCCTACGAGCAGTACTTC. This chain links TRBV18 with TRBJ2-7, with 12 nucleotides matching TRBD2. CDR3 length: 19 residues. Germline CDR1 and CDR2: KGHSH and LQKENI. The V and J ends lost 3 bases and 0 bases, in that order; junction bases with no gene match: 12. The variable domain in full, completed from reference TRBV18 and TRBJ2-7, reads NAGVMQNPRHLVRRRGQEARLRCSPMKGHSHVYWYRQLPEEGLKFMVYLQKENIIDESGMPKERFSAEFPKEGPSILRIQQVVRGDSAAYFCASSPSRGLAGNISYEQYFGPGTRLTVT.

The chain recombines TRBV19 with TRBJ1-5; 8 bases line up with TRBD1. The CDR3 is 16 amino acids. After removal of 7 bases from V and 0 bases from J, the junction contained 8 bases not matched to a gene. Germline values: CDR1 LNHDA, CDR2 SQIVND (reference sequence). The CDR3 sequence is CASNFPGQGSNQPQHF. DNA for the CDR3: TGTGCCAGTAATTTTCCTGGACAGGGTAGCAATCAGCCCCAGCATTTT.

J is TRBJ1-2 and V is TRBV30; D is uncertain. The germline CDR1 and CDR2 sequences are GTSNPN and SVGIG (reference sequence). The CDR3 runs 12 residues. The CDR3 sequence is CAVTQASLGYTF. CDR3 coding DNA: TGTGCTGTGACCCAGGCCTCCCTAGGCTACACCTTC.

Written as DNA, the CDR3 is TGTGCCAGCAGCCGATGGGGGGACGAGCAGTACTTC. Amino acids: CASSRWGDEQYF. The rearrangement joins TRBV6-5 to TRBJ2-7, with D tentatively TRBD2 (6 bases). The CDR3 loop spans 12 amino acids. Per the germline V gene, CDR1 is MNHEY and CDR2 is SVGAGI. With 6 bases removed from V and 5 bases from J, the gap between germline ends came to 11 bases.

This sequence joins TRBV19 and TRBJ1-1; D possibly corresponds to TRBD1 (5 bases). CDR1 LNHDA and CDR2 SQIVND come from the germline V gene (reference sequence). V was clipped by 4 bases and J by 3 bases, with 12 bases between them. CDR3 length: 14 residues. CDR3 in amino acids: CASSTQGRHTEAFF. As DNA, the CDR3 is TGTGCCAGTAGTACCCAGGGAAGGCACACTGAAGCTTTCTTT.

The chain combines TRBV6-1 with TRBJ2-3, with D possibly matching TRBD2 (6 bases). V lost 0 bases and J 4 bases, leaving 11 bases between the germline ends. The CDR3 covers 15 residues. The germline gives CDR1 MNHNS, CDR2 SASEGT. The CDR3 sequence is CASSEAGGGSDTQYF. The CDR3 coding sequence is TGTGCCAGCAGTGAAGCGGGTGGGGGGTCAGATACGCAGTATTTT.

The chain is built from TRBV5-1 and TRBJ2-2; D tentatively reads TRBD1 or TRBD2 (5 bases each). Germline CDR1 is SGHRS and CDR2 is YFSETQ. This CDR3 region has 16 residues. Trimming left V 7 bases short and J 5 bases short, with 21 bases between. As DNA, the CDR3 is TGCGCCAGCGACCTTGGGTCGGGGCTCCGTACCGGGGAGCTGTTTTTT. Translation gives CASDLGSGLRTGELFF.

The genes are TRBV2 and TRBJ1-6; D call uncertain. CDR3 length equals 18 residues. Germline CDR1 reads SNHLY; CDR2 reads FYNNEI. The ends were cut back, 6 bases at V and 7 bases at J, with 25 bases in the middle. The CDR3 region has the DNA TGTGCCAGCAGGCACGGACCCCGGCCGGGCGTATTGAATTCACCCCTCCACTTT. As protein: CASRHGPRPGVLNSPLHF. Complete variable domain (other parts from reference TRBV2 and TRBJ1-6): EPEVTQTPSHQVTQMGQEVILRCVPISNHLYFYWYRQILGQKVEFLVSFYNNEISEKSEIFDDQFSVERPDGSNFTLKIRSTKLEDSAMYFCASRHGPRPGVLNSPLHFGNGTRLTVT.

This rearrangement joins TRBV4-1 to TRBJ2-4; 12 nucleotides line up with TRBD1. The germline V gene encodes CDR1 MGHRA and CDR2 YSYEKL. Losses at the gene ends were 4 bases for V and 10 bases for J; bases not matched to a gene: 8. CDR3 size: 15 residues. CDR3 loop: CASSRAGQGARIQYF. DNA for the CDR3: TGCGCCAGCAGCCGAGCGGGACAGGGGGCAAGAATTCAGTACTTC.

J is TRBJ1-5 and V is TRBV23-1; D is ambiguous. TRBV23-1 is an ORF for which the function is uncertain. CDR3 length equals 14 residues. Trimming stripped 0 bases from V and 7 bases from J, with 10 bases between. The CDR3 is CASSQSRVEQPQHF. CDR3 bases: TGCGCCAGCAGTCAATCTCGAGTGGAACAGCCCCAGCATTTT.